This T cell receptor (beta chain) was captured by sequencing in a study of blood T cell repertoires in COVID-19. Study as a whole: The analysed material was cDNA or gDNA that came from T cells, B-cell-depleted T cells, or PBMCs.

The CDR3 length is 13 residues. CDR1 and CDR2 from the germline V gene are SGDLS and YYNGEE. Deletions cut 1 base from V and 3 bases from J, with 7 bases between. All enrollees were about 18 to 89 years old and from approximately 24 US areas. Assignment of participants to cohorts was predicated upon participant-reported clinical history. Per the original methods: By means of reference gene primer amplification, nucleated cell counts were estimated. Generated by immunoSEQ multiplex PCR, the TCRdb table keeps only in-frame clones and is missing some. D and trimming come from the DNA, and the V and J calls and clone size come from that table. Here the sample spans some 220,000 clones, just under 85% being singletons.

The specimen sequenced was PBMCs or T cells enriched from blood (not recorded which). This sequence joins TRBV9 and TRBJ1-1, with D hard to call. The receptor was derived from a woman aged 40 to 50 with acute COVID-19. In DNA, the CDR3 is TGTGCCAGCAGCGTAACTACCTACACTGAAGCTTTCTTT. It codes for CASSVTTYTEAFF.